This TCR beta chain was obtained from a study of OX40 agonist ivuxolimab in advanced cancers. A note on the overall study: Ivuxolimab was an agonistic, fully human IgG2 monoclonal antibody directed against OX40 (CD134), a costimulatory receptor. Intravenous ivuxolimab was administered to patients every 2 weeks at six dose levels: 0.01, 0.1, 0.3, 1.5, 3 and 10 mg/kg. Of the roughly 51 patients in dose escalation, 19 had hepatocellular carcinoma, approximately 15 had melanoma, 9 had renal cell carcinoma and 9 had head and neck cancer. In the dose-escalation cohort, 82.7% of patients were male, and the mean age was approximately 60 years, with a range of 23 to 79. Patients were allowed to have had prior anti-PD-1, anti-PD-L1 or anti-CTLA-4 therapy, and 30% to 50% of the dose-escalation patients had previously received checkpoint inhibitors. Partial responses occurred in three dose-escalation patients, of whom one had hepatocellular carcinoma and two had cutaneous melanoma. The point of sequencing TCRbeta in the periphery was to test whether ivuxolimab changed TCR sequence diversity and drove clonal T-cell expansion. The monotherapy dose-escalation portion (N of about 49 patients) of the phase I ivuxolimab trial is reported in the paper.

Concerning this clone: The clone's antigen remains unknown. No per-base quality is available; no much larger clone lies one base away.

Genomic DNA was isolated from the sorted cells so that the TCRbeta CDR3 region could be sequenced. The immunoSEQ Assay was used for sequencing of TCRbeta CDR3 regions. The source is immuneACCESS, and TCRdb retained only in-frame sequences with V and J called. Part of the clones is not carried over; for the studies checked, unresolved V genes explain less than half of this, and the remainder is unexplained. The sample profile shows approximately 48,000 clones; 87% of them were found once. Of the sample, under 13% falls within the top ten clones. Results the study describes overall, beyond this receptor: Low levels of normalized T-cell clonal expansion were also shown by some nonresponding patients. Which antigens the clonally expanded peripheral T cells were specific for was not determined. At doses of 0.1 to 3.0 mg/kg, clonal expansion of both CD4+ and CD8+ blood T cells was observed from baseline to week 6. After ivuxolimab, more expanded clones were found on average in CD8+ T cells than in CD4+ T cells. In partial responders in the 0.1-3.0 mg/kg groups, normalized peripheral clonal expansion was found to be among the lowest, especially among CD8+ T cells.

V trim: 2 bases; J trim: 7 bases; unmatched bases: 24. Via the germline V gene, CDR1 is SNHLY and CDR2 FYNNEI. Its CDR3 holds 20 amino acids, cysteine through phenylalanine. Only CDR3 DNA is held: 60 bases, read in frame from base 1. The trial excluded patients who had a history of autoimmune disease or were on systemic immunosuppression. Peripheral blood for TCR sequencing was collected from all dose cohorts at baseline, on cycle 4 day 1, and on cycle 7 day 1. Samples were obtained from an open-label, multicenter, first-in-human phase I dose-escalation trial of ivuxolimab. Adults with locally advanced or metastatic melanoma, renal cell carcinoma, hepatocellular carcinoma or head and neck squamous cell carcinoma were enrolled in the trial. Before TCR sequencing, CD4+ T cells and CD8+ T cells were sorted from peripheral blood as separate populations.

The source of this sequence is an adult with an advanced solid tumor such as melanoma, head and neck, liver or kidney cancer. The V and J genes are TRBV2 and TRBJ2-3; TRBD2 agrees with 7 junctional bases. The sequenced sample was CD4+ or CD8+ T cells sorted from blood, obtained in a trial of the OX40 agonist ivuxolimab. This receptor has the CDR3 CASSEHRDARGVRNSNTQYF. The DNA reads as follows: TGTGCCAGCAGTGAACACCGGGACGCCCGGGGGGTCCGCAACTCGAATACGCAGTATTTT.